The 12 T cell receptor beta chains listed next were all sequenced from one sample in a study of blood T cell repertoires in COVID-19. Using immunoSEQ multiplex PCR, the repertoire was profiled, and TCRdb retains in-frame clones only, with some absent. The sample lists hundreds of thousands of clones; 75% to 90% were seen once. The sequencing input was PBMCs or T cells enriched from blood (not recorded which). These receptors were obtained from a woman aged 55 to 70 who had recovered from COVID-19.

The chain combines TRBV6-5 with TRBJ2-7; possibly TRBD2 for D (5 bases). V gave up 5 bases and J gave up 5 bases, with 13 bases separating them. Germline-derived CDR1 and CDR2 are MNHEY and SVGAGI. This CDR3 is built from 13 residues. Written as DNA, the CDR3 is TGTGCCAGCAGTCTTCTAGCTCTAAACGAGCAGTACTTC. Its protein product is CASSLLALNEQYF.

J is TRBJ2-3 and V is TRBV3-1 (or the pseudogene TRBV3-2), with D unresolved. Trimming removed 3 bases at V and 2 bases at J, with 3 bases between. This CDR3 has 12 residues. The germline gives CDR1 LGHDT, CDR2 YNNKEL (reference sequence). This CDR3 reads CASSHFTDTQYF. DNA for the CDR3: TGTGCCAGCAGCCACTTCACAGATACGCAGTATTTT.

This rearrangement joins TRBV9 to TRBJ2-5, with 7 positions matching TRBD2. V gave up 4 bases and J gave up 0 bases; unmatched junction bases: 6. This CDR3 spans 15 amino acids. Germline V gene data show CDR1 as SGDLS and CDR2 as YYNGEE. DNA of the CDR3: TGTGCCAGCAGCCCCAGACTAGCCGACCAAGAGACCCAGTACTTC. It is translated as CASSPRLADQETQYF.

V gene TRBV21-1 combines with J gene TRBJ1-5. TRBV21-1 is assigned pseudogene status. The length of the CDR3 is 12 residues. The CDR3: CAPQASVQPQHF. The CDR3 DNA reads as TGTGCCCCCCAAGCGTCGGTACAGCCCCAGCATTTT.

This clone was counted between two and nine times. The V gene is TRBV5-4, the J gene TRBJ2-1; TRBD2 matches at 12 bases. Germline CDR1 is SGHNT and CDR2 is YYREEE (reference sequence). J gave up 9 bases and V 2 bases, and 9 bases lay outside the gene matches. This CDR3 is built from 16 residues. CDR3 amino acids: CASSFYSSGGAGEQFF. The CDR3 nucleotides read TGTGCCAGCAGCTTTTATTCTAGCGGGGGGGCTGGTGAGCAGTTCTTC.

V usage is TRBV6-5 and J usage is TRBJ1-6; D is unclear. V gave up 6 bases and J gave up 0 bases, with 9 bases separating them. The CDR3 is 15 residues long. Looked up from germline, CDR1 is MNHEY and CDR2 is SVGAGI. This chain's CDR3 is CASRDGLSYNSPLHF. For the CDR3, the DNA is TGTGCCAGCAGGGACGGACTCTCCTATAATTCACCCCTCCACTTT.

The chain has TRBV3-1 (or the pseudogene TRBV3-2) and TRBJ1-1; 10 bases map to TRBD1. CDR1 is LGHDT and CDR2 is YNNKEL in the germline V gene (reference sequence). V shed 6 bases and J 0 bases; nucleotides not matched to a gene: 1. This CDR3 contains 14 residues. The CDR3 region is CASRGQGLNTEAFF. CDR3 in DNA: TGTGCCAGCAGGGGACAGGGGCTGAACACTGAAGCTTTCTTT.

The J gene is TRBJ2-7, the V gene TRBV12-5, with 7 bases aligning to TRBD1. This CDR3 is 13 amino acids long. The V and J ends lost 6 bases and 5 bases, in that order; junction bases with no gene match: 7. Germline assignment: CDR1 LGHNT and CDR2 FRNRAP. The CDR3 here is CASGRSGGNEQYV. CDR3 in DNA: TGTGCTAGTGGCCGATCAGGGGGTAACGAGCAGTACGTC.

This rearrangement joins TRBV7-2 to TRBJ1-1; possibly TRBD1 for D (5 bases). This CDR3 is built from 14 residues. Germline V gene data show CDR1 as SGHTA and CDR2 as FQGNSA. Trimming pared 5 bases from V and 0 bases from J, leaving 10 bases between. CDR3 protein: CASSPRGMNTEAFF. CDR3 bases: TGTGCCAGCAGCCCGCGGGGCATGAACACTGAAGCTTTCTTT.

Concerning this clone: Other nucleotide sequences in the sample specify the same CDR3. This chain connects TRBV5-4 to TRBJ2-1, with 7 positions matching TRBD1. V lost 0 bases and J lost 4; bases outside the gene matches: 4. Germline lookup yields CDR1 SGHNT and CDR2 YYREEE (reference sequence). The CDR3 is 15 amino acids. The CDR3 coding sequence is TGTGCCAGCAGCTTGGACAGGGGCAGATACAATGAGCAGTTCTTC. Protein: CASSLDRGRYNEQFF.

This clone was recorded only once. The rearrangement links TRBV3-1 (or the pseudogene TRBV3-2) to TRBJ1-6, with TRBD1 matching 7 bases. Trimming took 2 bases from V and 10 from J; bases not matched to a gene: 8. CDR1 LGHDT and CDR2 YNNKEL come from the germline V gene (reference sequence). This CDR3 spans 15 amino acids. For the CDR3, the DNA is TGTGCCAGCAGCCAACCGGGACAGACGTGGTCACCCCTCCACTTT. It specifies CASSQPGQTWSPLHF.

V and J are TRBV9 and TRBJ1-2; 7 bases fit TRBD1. The germline V gene encodes CDR1 SGDLS and CDR2 YYNGEE. V lost 0 bases, J lost 4 bases, and 3 bases stayed unmatched. This CDR3 region has 14 residues. This chain's CDR3 is CASSVGDRAYGYTF. The CDR3 DNA sequence: TGTGCCAGCAGCGTAGGAGACAGGGCCTATGGCTACACCTTC.